This T cell receptor beta chain derives from a study of post-analysis software for immune sequencing data. General study findings and limits: Patients carried five TRBV segments more frequently than controls did, and TRBV5-6, TRBV5-1 and TRBV20-1 were among them.

This clonotype was seen ten or more times. The antigen is undetermined. Unique molecular identifiers were present in the TCR beta cDNA libraries. TCRdb recomputed calls from the PCR reads with MiXCR, one row per CDR3 protein. The table lists a few hundred thousand distinct CDR3 sequences, just over 35% of them singletons, with around 4.7% in the top ten. The germline V gene has CDR1 DFQATT and CDR2 SNEGSKA (reference sequence). Trimming stripped 3 bases from V and 2 bases from J, with 12 bases between. The CDR3 covers 14 residues. Specimen: blood. The clonotype comes from a girl between 10 and 17 years old with multiple sclerosis. This sequence joins TRBV20-1 and TRBJ2-3, with a weak D call TRBD2 (7 bases). The CDR3 sequence is CSASGGLITDTQYF. CDR3 nucleotides: TGCAGTGCTAGCGGGGGGCTGATCACAGATACGCAGTATTTT.